This T cell receptor (beta chain) was obtained from a study of T-cell memory formation after mild COVID-19 (TCRdb year 2021). Concerning the study at large: TCR sequence clusters from the two donors were found to be largely donor specific. In a couple of donors, T-cell clones that expanded and contracted after mild COVID-19 were tracked by sequencing TCRalpha and TCRbeta repertoires over time. Two young, previously healthy adult volunteers made up the cohort, one male and one female.

In the case of this clonotype: It lacks a known antigen. Within one base of it there is no much larger clone, and no base qualities were kept.

The germline V gene sets CDR1 to SGDLS and CDR2 to YYNGEE. V is clipped by 3 bases and J by 5 bases, and the sequence between their germline boundaries is 14 bases long. The CDR3 runs 14 amino acids, cysteine and phenylalanine included. Here the CDR3 DNA is all that survives: 42 bases in frame from base 1. PBMCs were isolated by Ficoll-Paque density gradient centrifugation. Study-wide findings and limitations: The study covered only a couple of mild cases, and larger cohorts including severe cases with pre-infection samples were considered necessary. The detection of some responding clones in pre-infection memory suggests that pre-existing cross-reactive memory T cells joined the SARS-CoV-2 response. The second-wave clones that peaked on day 37 were not confirmed to be SARS-CoV-2 specific. Clones that contracted from day 15 to 85 showed balanced CD4/CD8 phenotypes, whereas a second wave of clones that expanded from day 15 to 37 leaned towards CD4+. Contracting CD4+ clones were located mainly in the CM and EM memory subsets, whereas CD8+ clones were found to be enriched in EMRA.

The sequencer listed for this sample is Illumina NovaSeq 6000. TCRalpha and TCRbeta cDNA libraries were constructed by 5'RACE with constant-segment primers, with sample barcodes and unique molecular identifiers being introduced. Trizol reagent was used to extract RNA from every sample. Libraries were amplified in two PCR steps, with a second sample barcode and Illumina TruSeq adapters added in the second step. Sequencing of libraries was performed on an Illumina NovaSeq with 2 x 150 bp paired-end reads. For the original study's pipeline: The reads were demultiplexed and collapsed into UMI-guided consensus sequences using migec v1.2.7. Using mixcr v2.1.11, UMI consensuses were aligned to TRA and TRB V and J templates and then assembled into clonotypes. Clonotypes were classified as expanded or contracted when called significant by both edgeR and NoisET, with noise models trained on biological replicates. For edgeR calls, the thresholds were a false discovery rate-adjusted p below 0.01 and a log2 fold-change of 1. As an exploratory analysis of dynamics, max-normalized trajectories of the 1000 most abundant clonotypes were examined by PCA with hierarchical clustering. Separately sequenced CD4+ and CD8+ repertoires were used to assign the CD4 or CD8 phenotype of responding clones. The public reads were reprocessed in TCRdb via fastp at Q25 and MiXCR, keeping in-frame beta chains. CDR3 protein sequences are deduplicated, and each keeps its most common genes and DNA. TCRdb's processing, not the authors' own work, is the source of the V and J calls. A total of 350,000 to 500,000 distinct CDR3 sequences appear in this sample, over 15% of them only once. The ten top clones hold 7.5% to 9.5% of the sample.

This chain joins TRBV9 to TRBJ1-1; a tentative D match to TRBD1 spans 5 bases. The clonotype originates from an adult woman who had mild COVID-19 (a few samples of this study predate the infection). The sample titles of this study are shuffled in the database, so cell type and time point are left out; the donor was told from shared clones. The sample consisted of PBMCs or a T cell subset sorted from them (not recorded which). The DNA is TGTGCCAGCAGCGCCAGCCCAGAGGGGACTGAAGCTTTCTTT. Its translation reads: CASSASPEGTEAFF.